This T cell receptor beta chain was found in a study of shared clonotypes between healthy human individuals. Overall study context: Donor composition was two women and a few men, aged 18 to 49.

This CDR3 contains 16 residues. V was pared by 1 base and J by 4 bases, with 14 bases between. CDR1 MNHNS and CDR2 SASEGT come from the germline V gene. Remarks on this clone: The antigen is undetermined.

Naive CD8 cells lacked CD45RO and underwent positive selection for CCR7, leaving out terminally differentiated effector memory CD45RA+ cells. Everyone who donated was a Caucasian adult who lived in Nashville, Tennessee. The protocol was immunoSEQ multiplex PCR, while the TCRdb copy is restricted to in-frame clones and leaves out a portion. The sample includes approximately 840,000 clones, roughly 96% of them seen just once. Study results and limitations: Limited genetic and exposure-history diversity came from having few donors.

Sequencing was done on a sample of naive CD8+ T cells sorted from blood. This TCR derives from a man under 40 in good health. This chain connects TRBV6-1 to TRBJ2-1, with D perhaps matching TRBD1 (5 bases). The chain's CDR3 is CASSEGPGLRYNEQFF. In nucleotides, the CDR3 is TGTGCCAGCAGTGAAGGCCCAGGGTTAAGGTACAATGAGCAGTTCTTC.